This TCR beta chain was recorded in a study of blood T cell repertoires in COVID-19. At the level of the study: The study drew acute and convalescent COVID-19 samples from the United States, Italy and Spain. The cDNA or gDNA used as material had been derived from T cells, B-cell-depleted T cells, or PBMCs.

The CDR3 runs to 17 residues. Trimming cost V 4 bases and J 6 bases; bases outside gene matches: 14. The germline gives CDR1 SGHRS, CDR2 YFSETQ. Original handling: Reference gene primers were amplified, and this amplification served to estimate nucleated cell counts. Data came from immunoSEQ multiplex PCR; TCRdb stores just in-frame clones and leaves some out. The V and J calls and clone size were taken over from that table, and D and trimming were inferred from the DNA. In the table there are 80,000 or so clones, around 90% of which are singletons. The sequenced material came from peripheral blood. The chain couples TRBV5-1 to TRBJ1-4; 8 nucleotides line up with TRBD1. This clonotype was obtained from a human donor in a cohort sampled during active COVID-19. CDR3 region: CASSPRTGLSNDEKLFF. The CDR3 DNA reads TGCGCCAGCAGCCCGCGGACAGGGTTGAGTAATGATGAAAAACTGTTTTTT.